This T cell receptor beta chain was obtained from a study of T cells after posttransplantation cyclophosphamide (dated by TCRdb to 2015 to 2016). Notes on the research overall: The study tracked T cell repertoire reconstitution by TRB sequencing after myeloablative bone marrow transplantation using posttransplantation cyclophosphamide as GVHD prophylaxis. Antigen receptor sequencing covered samples from approximately 38 PTCy-treated patients and fewer than 20 of their related bone marrow donors. Blood from all 34 PTCy patients who had 1-year posttransplant specimens underwent TRB sequencing. Up to 3 additional blood samples from 2 to 5.2 years after transplant were also TRB-sequenced in 3 patients, as was pretransplant blood from a handful of patients. Because TRA and TRB clonality correlated tightly in eight or nine samples, later TCR analyses were limited to TRB. Public TRB sequences were compared against a database of over 3,000 sequences linked to responses to pathogens, tumor antigens, self-antigens and alloantigens.

On the day of marrow donation, related bone marrow donors gave peripheral blood samples. Mononuclear cells from peripheral blood and bone marrow were separated by Ficoll-Hypaque density centrifugation and then cryopreserved. TRB sequencing was run on genomic DNA with either the immunoSEQ assay at survey resolution or the hsTCRB kit. The authors' analysis ran thus. The immunoSEQ software handled the initial read processing, while the LymphoSeq R package was used for the repertoire analyses. Clonality was calculated as 1 minus normalized Shannon entropy, and the Gini coefficient was also calculated for each TRB dataset. To infer phenotypes in unsorted samples, TRB sequences from sorted subsets of the recipient or donor were mapped onto the unsorted samples of the same recipient. TCRdb holds this immuneACCESS table with in-frame rearrangements only. Some clones are missing; in checked studies, unresolved V genes explain under half, and the rest has no known cause. That table supplies the V and J calls and clone size; D and trimming were determined from the DNA. For this sample the table reports 30,000 to 50,000 clones, with no clone seen just once. The ten biggest clones cover more than 4.5% of the sample.

This clone was seen at least ten times. The antigen this receptor binds is unknown. No clone much larger than this one lies a single base away; base qualities are absent. Summary of the overall study and its limitations: Donor-recipient similarity was low at 1-2 months but increased during the first year, and donor CD8+ memory clones often dominated later blood repertoires. The TRB repertoires of T cells infiltrating skin or GI tract showed only limited overlap with the TRB repertoires of T cells in blood. Across roughly 49 patients, TRB clonality was highly associated with recipient CMV seropositivity and CMV reactivation, and diversity in PTCy patients was similar to diversity in CNI/methotrexate controls.

This receptor was obtained from a woman aged 45-65 years in good health and a related stem cell transplant donor. The sample consisted of PBMCs.

The DNA sequence is as follows: TGTGCCAGCAGTTCCCAGGGCTTCTCCTACAATGAGCAGTTCTTC. Its protein product is CASSSQGFSYNEQFF. The sequence links TRBV28 to TRBJ2-1, with a weak D call of TRBD1 (5 bases match). Between the V and J ends, shortened by 4 bases and 0 bases respectively, the junction contains 10 bases. Looking up the germline V gene yields CDR1 MDHEN and CDR2 SYDVKM. There are 15 amino acids in the CDR3, from cysteine to phenylalanine inclusive. Only CDR3 DNA is held: 45 bases, read in frame from base 1.